These T cell receptor beta chains were read from a single sample in a study of Ad26.COV2.S vaccination and SARS-CoV-2 variants. Data came from immunoSEQ multiplex PCR; TCRdb stores just in-frame clones and leaves some out. Seen here are about 370,000 clones, around nine tenths observed once, and the top ten hold 1.5% to 2%. The input for sequencing was peripheral blood, taken in a trial of Ad26.COV2.S vaccine versus placebo. The source is a person between 18 and 65 years old who received the Ad26.COV2.S COVID-19 vaccine or a placebo. Both conserved end residues are trimmed from each CDR3.

V gene: TRBV11-3
J gene: TRBJ2-3
CDR3 protein: ASSPRDRGRGTDTQY

V gene: TRBV30
J gene: TRBJ2-3
CDR3 protein: AWSPGTRDTQY

V gene: TRBV28
J gene: TRBJ1-5
CDR3 protein: ASSGGRRNQPQH

V gene: TRBV28
J gene: TRBJ2-7
CDR3 protein: ASWGGYYEQY

V gene: TRBV7-9
J gene: TRBJ2-2
CDR3 protein: ASSLALGRQNTGELF

V gene: TRBV5-4
J gene: TRBJ2-7
CDR3 protein: ASSPGQGAYEQY

V gene: TRBV19
J gene: TRBJ1-3
CDR3 protein: ASSIGRDMVGNTIY

V gene: TRBV28
J gene: TRBJ2-7
CDR3 protein: ASSDSQGISSYEQY

V gene: TRBV6-5
J gene: TRBJ2-4
CDR3 protein: ASSYIRERENIQY

V gene: TRBV6-1
J gene: TRBJ2-3
CDR3 protein: ASSEQTSTQY

V gene: TRBV9
J gene: TRBJ1-2
CDR3 protein: ASSVATGARRESYT

V gene: TRBV6-2/TRBV6-3
J gene: TRBJ2-3
CDR3 protein: ASSYVVKTDTQY

V gene: TRBV10-2
J gene: TRBJ2-5
CDR3 protein: ASSETGAEETQY

V gene: TRBV7-9
J gene: TRBJ2-1
CDR3 protein: ASSLTGEMYNEQF

V gene: TRBV3-1/TRBV3-2
J gene: TRBJ1-3
CDR3 protein: ASSTTGGSGNTIY

V gene: TRBV2
J gene: TRBJ2-6
CDR3 protein: ASRQRTGGIGGANVLT

V gene: TRBV28
J gene: TRBJ1-3
CDR3 protein: ASSFGSGNTIY

V gene: TRBV6-5
J gene: TRBJ2-7
CDR3 protein: ASSSGLLSYEQY

V gene: TRBV9
J gene: TRBJ1-3
CDR3 protein: ASSFTGTGGNTIY

V gene: TRBV12-3/TRBV12-4
J gene: TRBJ2-1
CDR3 protein: ASSPDRANEQF

V gene: TRBV18
J gene: TRBJ1-3
CDR3 protein: ASSPPPRQNSPGNTIY

V gene: TRBV3-1/TRBV3-2
J gene: TRBJ2-3
CDR3 protein: ASSQRDPGTDTQY

V gene: TRBV5-1
J gene: TRBJ2-7
CDR3 protein: ASSLAGGGYEQY

V gene: TRBV5-1
J gene: TRBJ2-5
CDR3 protein: ASSLGAGDRGEETQY

V gene: TRBV19
J gene: TRBJ2-2
CDR3 protein: ASSTKRGLAGHTGELF

V gene: TRBV18
J gene: TRBJ2-3
CDR3 protein: ASSLRTSGRSSSTDTQY

V gene: TRBV11-2
J gene: TRBJ2-7
CDR3 protein: ASSGDLSSEQY

V gene: TRBV6-2/TRBV6-3
J gene: TRBJ2-2
CDR3 protein: ASSSIHNTGELF

V gene: TRBV15
J gene: TRBJ1-4
CDR3 protein: ATSSHGGREKLF

V gene: TRBV28
J gene: TRBJ1-2
CDR3 protein: ASSSGPTNYGYT

V gene: TRBV19
J gene: TRBJ2-2
CDR3 protein: ASSTGLGWAFANTGELF

V gene: TRBV5-5
J gene: TRBJ2-7
CDR3 protein: ASSLAISGQGLEQY

V gene: TRBV19
J gene: TRBJ2-2
CDR3 protein: ASRLSGWANTGELF

V gene: TRBV4-1
J gene: TRBJ1-4
CDR3 protein: ASSQSGSVDEKLF

V gene: TRBV7-2
J gene: TRBJ2-5
CDR3 protein: ASSSTSVGTQY

V gene: TRBV5-6
J gene: TRBJ1-2
CDR3 protein: ASTLGQEYYGYT

V gene: TRBV7-9
J gene: TRBJ2-4
CDR3 protein: ASSRDRGDIQY

V gene: TRBV9
J gene: TRBJ2-7
CDR3 protein: ASSRTSGTSYEQY

V gene: TRBV28
J gene: TRBJ2-7
CDR3 protein: ASKGSGTGAIEQY

V gene: TRBV28
J gene: TRBJ1-6
CDR3 protein: ASSLGEVNSPLH

V gene: TRBV28
J gene: TRBJ2-7
CDR3 protein: ASVGGPPYEQY

V gene: TRBV6-2/TRBV6-3
J gene: TRBJ1-5
CDR3 protein: ASSSGTVNQPQH

V gene: TRBV5-1
J gene: TRBJ2-3
CDR3 protein: ASSLAGGRAHTQY